This TCR beta chain was observed in a study of STAT5B mutations in CD4+ large granular lymphocyte leukemia. V trimming: 5 bases; J trimming: 2 bases; junction bases outside the gene matches: 2. The CDR3 spans 13 residues. From germline, CDR1 is ENHRY and CDR2 SYGVKD. Regarding the study as a whole: Without HLA matching, higher CD4+ than CD8+ T-LGLL clonality could reflect small sample size.

Notes on this clone: Its specificity is unknown.

Generated by immunoSEQ multiplex PCR, the TCRdb table keeps only in-frame clones and is missing some. The table lists about 38,000 clones, around 75% of them singletons. Material for sequencing was CD4+ T cells from blood buffy coats. V gene TRBV10-3 combines with J gene TRBJ1-2; 7 positions match TRBD1. The receptor's source is a human donor in good health. The CDR3 region is CAISTDRNYGYTF. For the CDR3, the DNA is TGTGCCATCAGTACGGACAGGAACTATGGCTACACCTTC.